The rows below give T cell receptor beta chains drawn from one sample of a study of T cells in Graves' hyperthyroidism and ophthalmopathy. TCRdb analysed the multiplex PCR reads with MiXCR anew, one entry per CDR3 protein. The sample lists 500,000 or so distinct CDR3 sequences, 17% occurring once. Sample: blood. The receptors derive from a woman aged 18-29 years with Graves' ophthalmopathy. Both conserved end residues are part of each CDR3. A D gene is named only where the DNA matches it firmly. Size values are once, few and many counts, or a class for expanded clones, and some rows have none.

D gene: .
J gene: TRBJ2-7
V gene: TRBV5-6
clone size: few
CDR3 DNA: TGTGCCAGCAGCTCCGGACTATTATACGAGCAGTACTTC
CDR3 protein: CASSSGLLYEQYF

D gene: .
J gene: TRBJ2-1
V gene: TRBV7-2
clone size: many
CDR3 DNA: TGTGCCAGCGGCAGGGGGGACAATGAGCAGTTCTTC
CDR3 protein: CASGRGDNEQFF

D gene: .
J gene: TRBJ1-5
V gene: TRBV7-9
clone size: few
CDR3 DNA: TGTGCCAGCAGCTTTGAAAGCAATCAGCCCCAGCATTTT
CDR3 protein: CASSFESNQPQHF

D gene: .
J gene: TRBJ2-7
V gene: TRBV29-1
clone size: few
CDR3 DNA: TGCAGCGTTGGGAGATGGGGACGGTCCTCCGACTCCTACGAGCAGTACTTC
CDR3 protein: CSVGRWGRSSDSYEQYF

D gene: .
J gene: TRBJ1-2
V gene: TRBV28
clone size: .
CDR3 DNA: TGTGCCACTACCACGGACCCTTACTATGGCTACACCTTC
CDR3 protein: CATTTDPYYGYTF

D gene: .
J gene: TRBJ1-3
V gene: TRBV14
clone size: .
CDR3 DNA: TGTGCCAGCAGCCGTACAGGGCCTTCCTCTGGAAACACCATATATTTT
CDR3 protein: CASSRTGPSSGNTIYF

D gene: .
J gene: TRBJ2-5
V gene: TRBV30
clone size: many
CDR3 DNA: TGTGCCTGGAGCATAGCCGGTGGAGGGGAGACCCAGTACTTC
CDR3 protein: CAWSIAGGGETQYF

D gene: TRBD1
J gene: TRBJ1-5
V gene: TRBV5-1
clone size: many
CDR3 DNA: TGCGCCAGCAGCTATCAGGGACAGGCTAATCAGCCCCAGCATTTT
CDR3 protein: CASSYQGQANQPQHF

D gene: TRBD2
J gene: TRBJ2-7
V gene: TRBV30
clone size: .
CDR3 DNA: TGTGCCGGCAGCTTAGGCGGGGGACTATACGAGCAGTACTTC
CDR3 protein: CAGSLGGGLYEQYF

D gene: TRBD2
J gene: TRBJ2-7
V gene: TRBV11-2
clone size: .
CDR3 DNA: TGTGCCAGCAGCTACAGACTAGCGGCCTCCTACGAGCAGTACTTC
CDR3 protein: CASSYRLAASYEQYF

D gene: .
J gene: TRBJ2-3
V gene: TRBV6-1
clone size: few
CDR3 DNA: TGTGCCAGCAGTGCTCTCCGAGAGACAGATACGCAGTATTTT
CDR3 protein: CASSALRETDTQYF

D gene: .
J gene: TRBJ2-3
V gene: TRBV2
clone size: many
CDR3 DNA: TGTGCCAGCGCCTACACAGATACGCAGTATTTT
CDR3 protein: CASAYTDTQYF

D gene: .
J gene: TRBJ2-7
V gene: TRBV7-3
clone size: many
CDR3 DNA: TGTGCCAGCAGCTTAACTAGCGACGACGAGCAGTACTTC
CDR3 protein: CASSLTSDDEQYF

D gene: .
J gene: TRBJ2-7
V gene: TRBV7-2
clone size: many
CDR3 DNA: TGTGCCAGCAGCTTAGCAGGGACTTCCTCCTACGAGCAGTACTTC
CDR3 protein: CASSLAGTSSYEQYF

D gene: .
J gene: TRBJ1-3
V gene: TRBV6-1
clone size: .
CDR3 DNA: TGTGCTGCCGAGGACAGCTTCTCTGGAAACACCATATATTTT
CDR3 protein: CAAEDSFSGNTIYF

D gene: TRBD1
J gene: TRBJ2-5
V gene: TRBV28
clone size: many
CDR3 DNA: TGTGCCAGCAGTTCCCGGGACAGACATTTTCAAGAGACCCAGTACTTC
CDR3 protein: CASSSRDRHFQETQYF

D gene: .
J gene: TRBJ2-2
V gene: TRBV9
clone size: .
CDR3 DNA: TGTGCCAGCAGCCCAGACCCCTCCCGAGCAACCACCGGGGAGCTGTTTTTT
CDR3 protein: CASSPDPSRATTGELFF

D gene: .
J gene: TRBJ2-1
V gene: TRBV7-9
clone size: many
CDR3 DNA: TGTGCCAGCAGCCGTTCCGGGACACCCTACAATGAGCAGTTCTTC
CDR3 protein: CASSRSGTPYNEQFF

D gene: TRBD1
J gene: TRBJ2-7
V gene: TRBV30
clone size: many
CDR3 DNA: TGTGCCGCGGACAGGGCCCACGAGCAGTACTTC
CDR3 protein: CAADRAHEQYF

D gene: TRBD1
J gene: TRBJ1-2
V gene: TRBV9
clone size: once
CDR3 DNA: TGTGCCAGCAGCGTAGCGGGACAGAACTATGGCTACACCTTC
CDR3 protein: CASSVAGQNYGYTF

D gene: .
J gene: TRBJ1-1
V gene: TRBV6-2/TRBV6-3
clone size: few
CDR3 DNA: TGTGCCAGCAGTTGGCTGGGGGGAGGCACTGAAGCTTTCTTT
CDR3 protein: CASSWLGGGTEAFF

D gene: .
J gene: TRBJ2-1
V gene: TRBV13
clone size: many
CDR3 DNA: TGTGCCAGCAGCTTAGGGCAGGGGAGGAATGAGCAGTTCTTC
CDR3 protein: CASSLGQGRNEQFF

D gene: .
J gene: TRBJ2-7
V gene: TRBV4-1
clone size: few
CDR3 DNA: TGCGCCAGCAGCCAAACCGGGGCCGTCGGCTACGAGCAGTACTTC
CDR3 protein: CASSQTGAVGYEQYF

D gene: TRBD2
J gene: TRBJ2-1
V gene: TRBV6-5
clone size: few
CDR3 DNA: TGTGCCAGCAGTTACTCGATCGGGGAAGGGACTAGCGTAGACAATGAGCAGTTCTTC
CDR3 protein: CASSYSIGEGTSVDNEQFF

D gene: .
J gene: TRBJ1-1
V gene: TRBV19
clone size: .
CDR3 DNA: TGTGCCACCGCGGACAGACTGAACACTGAAGCTTTCTTT
CDR3 protein: CATADRLNTEAFF

D gene: TRBD1
J gene: TRBJ1-5
V gene: TRBV11-2
clone size: many
CDR3 DNA: TGTGCCAGCAGCTCGGGACAGGGGCGCAATCAGCCCCAGCATTTT
CDR3 protein: CASSSGQGRNQPQHF

D gene: .
J gene: TRBJ2-7
V gene: TRBV4-2
clone size: .
CDR3 DNA: TGTGCCAGCAGCCAAGTTGGGGGGGGGCCGTACGAGCAGTACTTC
CDR3 protein: CASSQVGGGPYEQYF

D gene: .
J gene: TRBJ2-1
V gene: TRBV7-3
clone size: .
CDR3 DNA: TGTGCCAGCAGCGGGGAGGACAATGAGCAGTTCTTC
CDR3 protein: CASSGEDNEQFF

D gene: TRBD1
J gene: TRBJ2-5
V gene: TRBV5-4
clone size: .
CDR3 DNA: TGTGCCAGCAGCTTGGGGACAGGTCTCGCTAAAGAGACCCAGTACTTC
CDR3 protein: CASSLGTGLAKETQYF

D gene: .
J gene: TRBJ2-1
V gene: TRBV20-1
clone size: .
CDR3 DNA: TGCAGTGCTAGAGTCGGGGACAAAGGATTAAATGAGCAGTTCTTC
CDR3 protein: CSARVGDKGLNEQFF

D gene: .
J gene: TRBJ1-5
V gene: TRBV30
clone size: few
CDR3 DNA: TGTGCCTGGAGTTTTTATGAGGCGGGCCCCAATCAGCCCCAGCATTTT
CDR3 protein: CAWSFYEAGPNQPQHF

D gene: .
J gene: TRBJ1-2
V gene: TRBV9
clone size: .
CDR3 DNA: TGTGCCAGCAGCGTAGGAGCAGGCCCTGATAACTATGGCTACACCTTC
CDR3 protein: CASSVGAGPDNYGYTF

D gene: .
J gene: TRBJ2-3
V gene: TRBV12-3/TRBV12-4
clone size: many
CDR3 DNA: TGTGCCAGCAGTTTTTTCGGAGAGGACACAGATACGCAGTATTTT
CDR3 protein: CASSFFGEDTDTQYF

D gene: TRBD1
J gene: TRBJ2-5
V gene: TRBV29-1
clone size: .
CDR3 DNA: TGCAGCGCGGACAGGGGGTTACGAGAGACCCAGTACTTC
CDR3 protein: CSADRGLRETQYF

D gene: TRBD1
J gene: TRBJ1-2
V gene: TRBV2
clone size: many
CDR3 DNA: TGTGCCAGCAGTGAAGATCGACAGACAGGGGTCTATGGCTACACCTTC
CDR3 protein: CASSEDRQTGVYGYTF

D gene: .
J gene: TRBJ1-2
V gene: TRBV6-5
clone size: many
CDR3 DNA: TGTGCCAGCAGTTACGGGGGCCGTGGCTACACCTTC
CDR3 protein: CASSYGGRGYTF

D gene: .
J gene: TRBJ2-7
V gene: TRBV6-4
clone size: .
CDR3 DNA: TGTGCCAGCATTACGGGACGAAGCCTCTACGAGCAGTACTTC
CDR3 protein: CASITGRSLYEQYF